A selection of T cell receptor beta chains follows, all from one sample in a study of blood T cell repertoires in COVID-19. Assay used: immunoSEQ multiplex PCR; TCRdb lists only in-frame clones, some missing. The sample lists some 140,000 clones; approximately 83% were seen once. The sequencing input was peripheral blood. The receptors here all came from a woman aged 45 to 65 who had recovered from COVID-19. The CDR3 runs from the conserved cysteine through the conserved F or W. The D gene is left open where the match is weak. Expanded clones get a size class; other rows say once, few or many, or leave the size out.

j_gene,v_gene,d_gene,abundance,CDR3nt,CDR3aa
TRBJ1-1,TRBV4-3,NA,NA,TGCGCCAGCAGCCAAGAGGGCGTTATAGCTTTCTTT,CASSQEGVIAFF
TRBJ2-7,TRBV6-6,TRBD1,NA,TGTGCCAGCAGTTCCGGGACAGTCTACGAGCAGTACTTC,CASSSGTVYEQYF
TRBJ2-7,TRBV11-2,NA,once,TGTGCCAGCAGCCCGCGCGCCGCCGTCCTAGGAGAGCAGTACTTC,CASSPRAAVLGEQYF
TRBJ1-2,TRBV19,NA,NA,TGTGCCAGTAGTACCCCTAGAGTCACTAACTATGGCTACACCTTC,CASSTPRVTNYGYTF
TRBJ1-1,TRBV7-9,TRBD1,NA,TGTGCCAGCAGCTTAGCAGGCAGGGGGCACACTGAAGCTTTCTTT,CASSLAGRGHTEAFF
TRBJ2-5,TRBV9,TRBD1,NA,TGTGCCAGCAGCGTAGACAGGGGGCCAGAGACCCAGTACTTC,CASSVDRGPETQYF
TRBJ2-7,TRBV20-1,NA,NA,TGCAGTGCTGAGGGGGACTACGAGCAGTACTTC,CSAEGDYEQYF
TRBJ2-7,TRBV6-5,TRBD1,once,TGTGCCAGCAGGTGGGACAGGGAGAAAGGCGAGCAGTACTTC,CASRWDREKGEQYF
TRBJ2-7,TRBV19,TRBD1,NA,TGTGCCAGTAGTACCTGGACAGGGCTTGAGCAGTACTTC,CASSTWTGLEQYF
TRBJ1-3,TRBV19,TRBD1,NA,TGTGCCAGTACCTCACAGGGGGCGTTCGGAAACACCATATATTTT,CASTSQGAFGNTIYF
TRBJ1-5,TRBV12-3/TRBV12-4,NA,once,TGTGCCAGCAGGTTGAGAAGACAGCCCCAGCATTTT,CASRLRRQPQHF
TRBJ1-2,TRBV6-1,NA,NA,TGTGCCAGCAGTGAAGCGACAGGTACTGCGGGCTATGGCTACACCTTC,CASSEATGTAGYGYTF
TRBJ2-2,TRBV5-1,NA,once,TGCGCCAGCCGGGAGGGGGCGGACTACGGGGAGCTGTTTTTT,CASREGADYGELFF
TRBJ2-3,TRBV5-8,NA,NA,TGTGCCAGCAGCTTGAACACCTGGGCAAGCACAGATACGCAGTATTTT,CASSLNTWASTDTQYF
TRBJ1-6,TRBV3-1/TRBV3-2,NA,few,TGTGCCAGCAGCCAAGAAGGGGTACAGGGTTCCCTCCACTTT,CASSQEGVQGSLHF
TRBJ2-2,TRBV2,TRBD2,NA,TGTGCCAGCAGCAGGGGACTAGCGGACACCGGGGAGCTGTTTTTT,CASSRGLADTGELFF
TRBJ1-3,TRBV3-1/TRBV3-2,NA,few,TGTGCCAGCAGCGGAAGTTACGGGGGACCTGGAAACACCATATATTTT,CASSGSYGGPGNTIYF
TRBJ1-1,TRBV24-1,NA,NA,TGTGCCACCAGCACTACACGGACGGGGGTTGGGGAGGAAGCTTTCTTT,CATSTTRTGVGEEAFF
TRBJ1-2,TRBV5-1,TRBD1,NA,TGCGCCAGCAGCTTGGGAAGATCCGGACAGGGGGAACGCGGCTACACCTTC,CASSLGRSGQGERGYTF
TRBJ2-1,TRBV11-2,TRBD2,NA,TGTGCCAGCAGCTTAGAGAGCGGGAGCGGCCGCGGGGAGCAGTTCTTC,CASSLESGSGRGEQFF
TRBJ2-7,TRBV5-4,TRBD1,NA,TGTGCCAGCAGCCCGGCCGGGACAGCCGCCTACGAGCAGTACTTC,CASSPAGTAAYEQYF
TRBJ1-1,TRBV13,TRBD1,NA,TGTGCCAGCAGCTTAAGGGGGCATGAAGCTTTCTTT,CASSLRGHEAFF
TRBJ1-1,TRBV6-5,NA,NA,TGTGCCAGCAGCCGGGAGGGGTTAAACACTGAAGCTTTCTTT,CASSREGLNTEAFF
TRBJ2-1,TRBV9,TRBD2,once,TGTGCCAGCAGCGTAGGAGCGGGGGCCTACAATGAGCAGTTCTTC,CASSVGAGAYNEQFF
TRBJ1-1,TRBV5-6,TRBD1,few,TGTGCCAGCAGCTTGGCAGGGGGAAGGCGATCTGGTGAAGCTTTCTTT,CASSLAGGRRSGEAFF
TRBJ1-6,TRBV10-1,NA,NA,TGCGCCAGCAGTCAACACAGGGTAAATTCACCCCTCCACTTT,CASSQHRVNSPLHF
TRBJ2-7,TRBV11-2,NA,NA,TGTGCCAGCAGCTTAGCGGGGAACTACGAGCAGTACTTC,CASSLAGNYEQYF
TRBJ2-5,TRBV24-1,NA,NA,TGTGCCACCAGTGATTTCGGGGGAGTACGACAAGAGACCCAGTACTTC,CATSDFGGVRQETQYF
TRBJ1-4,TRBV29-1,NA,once,TGCAGCGTGGAGATACAGGGCCGCAATGAAAAACTGTTTTTT,CSVEIQGRNEKLFF
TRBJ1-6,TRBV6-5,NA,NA,TGTGCCATCGTGGCGGGGTCCTCCTATAATTCACCCCTCCACTTT,CAIVAGSSYNSPLHF
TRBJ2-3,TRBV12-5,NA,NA,TGTGCTAGTGGGCTGTCCGGACTTTCCACAGATACGCAGTATTTT,CASGLSGLSTDTQYF
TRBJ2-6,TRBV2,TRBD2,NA,TGTGCCAGCAGTAGTCCACCCACGTCAGCGGGGGTAGCTGGGGCCAACGTCCTGACTTTC,CASSSPPTSAGVAGANVLTF
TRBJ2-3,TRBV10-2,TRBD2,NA,TGCGCCAGCGCTGGACTAGCGGTCACAGATACGCAGTATTTT,CASAGLAVTDTQYF
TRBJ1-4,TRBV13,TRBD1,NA,TGTGCCAGCAGCTCCTCGACAGGGAAAACTAATGAAAAACTGTTTTTT,CASSSSTGKTNEKLFF
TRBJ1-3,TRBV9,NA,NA,TGTGCCAGCAGTCCCGGGACATCTGGAAACACCATATATTTT,CASSPGTSGNTIYF
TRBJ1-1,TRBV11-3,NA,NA,TGTGCTAGCAGCTTACGCGGGAACACTGAAGCTTTCTTT,CASSLRGNTEAFF
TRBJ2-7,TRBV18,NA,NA,TGTGCCAGCTCGCAGGGACACCACGTAGAGGCCGAGCAGTACTTC,CASSQGHHVEAEQYF
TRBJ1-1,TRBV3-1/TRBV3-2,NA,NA,TGTGCCAGCAGCCAATGGCCGGGGGTGAACACTGAAGCTTTCTTT,CASSQWPGVNTEAFF
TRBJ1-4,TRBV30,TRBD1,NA,TGTGCCTCAGCCCGGGACAGGGAGGAAAAACTGTTTTTT,CASARDREEKLFF
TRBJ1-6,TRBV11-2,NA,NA,TGTGCCAGCAGTAGGACAGCCGGAGATTCACCCCTCCACTTT,CASSRTAGDSPLHF
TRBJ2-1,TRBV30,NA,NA,TGTGCCTGGAGTGGACAGAACTACAATGAGCAGTTCTTC,CAWSGQNYNEQFF
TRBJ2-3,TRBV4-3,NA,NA,TGCGCCAGCAGCCCCAGAAGGGGTGATACGCAGTATTTT,CASSPRRGDTQYF
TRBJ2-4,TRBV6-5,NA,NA,TGTGCCAGCACCCAGACAGGTGTATCGGGCATTCAGTACTTC,CASTQTGVSGIQYF
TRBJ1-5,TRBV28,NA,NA,TGTGCCAGCCGGGGGGGTCCTGGCAATCAGCCCCAGCATTTT,CASRGGPGNQPQHF
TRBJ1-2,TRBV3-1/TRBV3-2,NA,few,TGTGCCAGCAGTGGGGACTTTAACTATGGCTACACCTTC,CASSGDFNYGYTF
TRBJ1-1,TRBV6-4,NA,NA,TGTGCCAGCAGGATGACAGGTAACACTGAAGCTTTCTTT,CASRMTGNTEAFF
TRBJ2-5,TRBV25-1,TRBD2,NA,TGTGCCAGCAGTGAATTTAGCGGGAGAGAGACCCAGTACTTC,CASSEFSGRETQYF